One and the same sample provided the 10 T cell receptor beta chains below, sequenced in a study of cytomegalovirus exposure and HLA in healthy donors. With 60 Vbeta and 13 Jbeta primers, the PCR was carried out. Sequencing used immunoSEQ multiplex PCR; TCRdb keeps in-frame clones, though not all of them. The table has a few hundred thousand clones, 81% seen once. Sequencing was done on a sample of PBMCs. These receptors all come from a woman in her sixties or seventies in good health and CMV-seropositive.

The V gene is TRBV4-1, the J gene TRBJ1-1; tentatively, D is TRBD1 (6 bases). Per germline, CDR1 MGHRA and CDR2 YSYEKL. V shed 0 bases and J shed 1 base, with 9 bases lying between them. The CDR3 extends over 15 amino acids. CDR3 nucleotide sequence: TGCGCCAGCAGCCAAGACGGCAGGGGGAACACTGAAGCTTTCTTT. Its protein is CASSQDGRGNTEAFF.

Written as DNA, the CDR3 is TGTGCCAGCAGCTTGGCCCAGGGCTTTTTCAATGAGCAGTTCTTC. It is translated as CASSLAQGFFNEQFF. V gene TRBV11-2 combines with J gene TRBJ2-1; TRBD1 might be the D (5 bases). Germline assignment: CDR1 SGHAT and CDR2 FQNNGV. CDR3 size: 15 residues. Trimming took off 3 bases at V and 6 bases at J, with 15 bases between the two ends.

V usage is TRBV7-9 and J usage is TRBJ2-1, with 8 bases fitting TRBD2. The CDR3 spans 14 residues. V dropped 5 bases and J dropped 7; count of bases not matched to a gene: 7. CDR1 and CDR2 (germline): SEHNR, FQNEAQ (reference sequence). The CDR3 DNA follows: TGTGCCAGCAGCCACGGGACTAGGTTGAATGAGCAGTTCTTC. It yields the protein CASSHGTRLNEQFF.

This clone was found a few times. The CDR3 DNA follows: TGTGCCAGTAGCCCCAGGGGGCCCTACAATGAGCAGTTCTTC. Protein sequence: CASSPRGPYNEQFF. The chain employs TRBV19 and TRBJ2-1; TRBD1 matches 8 bases. Germline CDR1 reads LNHDA; CDR2 reads SQIVND (reference sequence). With 6 bases clipped from V and 2 bases from J, the junction kept 3 bases outside the gene matches. CDR3 size: 14 residues.

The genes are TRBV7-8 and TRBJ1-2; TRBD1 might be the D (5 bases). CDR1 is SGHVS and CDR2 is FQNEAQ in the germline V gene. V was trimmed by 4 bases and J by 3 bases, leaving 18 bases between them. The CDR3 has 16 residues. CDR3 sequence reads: CASSSRSRAVDYGYTF. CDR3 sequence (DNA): TGTGCCAGCAGCTCCAGGTCCAGGGCAGTTGACTATGGCTACACCTTC.

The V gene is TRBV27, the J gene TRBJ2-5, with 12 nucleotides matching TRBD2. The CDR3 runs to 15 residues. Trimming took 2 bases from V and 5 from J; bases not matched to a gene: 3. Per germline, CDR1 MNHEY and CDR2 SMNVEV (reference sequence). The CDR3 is CASSLGLAGGETQYF. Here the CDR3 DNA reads TGTGCCAGCAGTTTAGGGCTAGCGGGAGGGGAGACCCAGTACTTC.

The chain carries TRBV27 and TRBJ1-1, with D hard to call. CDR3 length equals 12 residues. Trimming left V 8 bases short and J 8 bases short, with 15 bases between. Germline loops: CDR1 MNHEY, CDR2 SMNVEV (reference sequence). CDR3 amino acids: CASGSRVAEAFF. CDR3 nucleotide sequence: TGTGCCAGCGGATCGAGGGTCGCCGAAGCTTTCTTT.

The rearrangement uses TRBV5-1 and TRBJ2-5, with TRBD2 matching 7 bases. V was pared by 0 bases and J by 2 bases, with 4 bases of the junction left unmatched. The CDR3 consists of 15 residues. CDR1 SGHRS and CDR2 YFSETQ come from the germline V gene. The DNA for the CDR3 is TGCGCCAGCAGCTTGGCTGCAGCGGGACAAGAGACCCAGTACTTC. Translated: CASSLAAAGQETQYF.

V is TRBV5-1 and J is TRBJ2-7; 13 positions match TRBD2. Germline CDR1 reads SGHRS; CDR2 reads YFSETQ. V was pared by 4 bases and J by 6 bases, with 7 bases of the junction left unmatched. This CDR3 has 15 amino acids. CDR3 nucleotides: TGCGCCAGCAGCCCCCGAGGACTAGCGGGAGTCGAGCAGTACTTC. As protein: CASSPRGLAGVEQYF.

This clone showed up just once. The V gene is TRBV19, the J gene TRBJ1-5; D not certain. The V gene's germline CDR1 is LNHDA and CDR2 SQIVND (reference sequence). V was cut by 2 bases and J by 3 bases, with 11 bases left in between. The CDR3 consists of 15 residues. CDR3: CASSILRTVNQPQHF. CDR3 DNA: TGTGCCAGTAGTATACTTAGAACAGTCAATCAGCCCCAGCATTTT.